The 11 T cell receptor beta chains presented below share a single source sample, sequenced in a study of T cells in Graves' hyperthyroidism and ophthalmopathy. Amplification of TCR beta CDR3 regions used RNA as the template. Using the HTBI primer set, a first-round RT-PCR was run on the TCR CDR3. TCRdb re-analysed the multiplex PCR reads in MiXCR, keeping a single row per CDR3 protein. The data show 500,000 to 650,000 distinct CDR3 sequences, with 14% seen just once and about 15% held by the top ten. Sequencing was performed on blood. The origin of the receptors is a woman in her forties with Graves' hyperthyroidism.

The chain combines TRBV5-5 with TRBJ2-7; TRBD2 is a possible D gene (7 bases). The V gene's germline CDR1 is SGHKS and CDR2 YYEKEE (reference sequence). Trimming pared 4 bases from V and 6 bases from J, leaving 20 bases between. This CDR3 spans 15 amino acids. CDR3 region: CASSEFRSGGGEQYF. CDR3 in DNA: TGTGCCAGCAGCGAGTTCAGGTCGGGGGGCGGCGAGCAGTACTTC. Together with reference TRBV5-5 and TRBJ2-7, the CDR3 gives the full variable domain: DAGVTQSPTHLIKTRGQQVTLRCSPISGHKSVSWYQQVLGQGPQFIFQYYEKEERGRGNFPDRFSARQFPNYSSELNVNALLLGDSALYLCASSEFRSGGGEQYFGPGTRLTVT.

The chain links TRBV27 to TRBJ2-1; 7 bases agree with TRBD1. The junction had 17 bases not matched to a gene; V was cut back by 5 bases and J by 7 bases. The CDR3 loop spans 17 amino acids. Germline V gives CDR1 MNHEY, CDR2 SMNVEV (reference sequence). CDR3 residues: CASSLYLTGTIRNEQFF. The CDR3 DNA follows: TGTGCCAGCAGTCTATACCTGACAGGGACCATTCGGAATGAGCAGTTCTTC.

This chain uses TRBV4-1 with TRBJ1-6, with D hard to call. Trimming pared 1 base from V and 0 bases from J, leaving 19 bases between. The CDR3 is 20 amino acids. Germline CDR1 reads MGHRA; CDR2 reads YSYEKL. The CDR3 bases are TGCGCCAGCAGCCAAGGAACAGTCTTAGGTTCTAGCTCCTATAATTCACCCCTCCACTTT. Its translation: CASSQGTVLGSSSYNSPLHF.

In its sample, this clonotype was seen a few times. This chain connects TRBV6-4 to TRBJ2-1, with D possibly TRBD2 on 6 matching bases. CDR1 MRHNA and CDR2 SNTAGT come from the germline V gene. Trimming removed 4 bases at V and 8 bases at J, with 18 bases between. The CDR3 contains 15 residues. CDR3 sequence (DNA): TGTGCCAGCAGTGTAGTAGCGGACTACGTGGATGAGCAGTTCTTC. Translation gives CASSVVADYVDEQFF.

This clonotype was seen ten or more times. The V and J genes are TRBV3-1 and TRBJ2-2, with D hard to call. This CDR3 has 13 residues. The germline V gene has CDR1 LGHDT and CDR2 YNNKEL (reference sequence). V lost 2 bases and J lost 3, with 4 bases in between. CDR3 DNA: TGTGCCAGCAGCCAAAGAGACACCGGGGAGCTGTTTTTT. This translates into CASSQRDTGELFF.

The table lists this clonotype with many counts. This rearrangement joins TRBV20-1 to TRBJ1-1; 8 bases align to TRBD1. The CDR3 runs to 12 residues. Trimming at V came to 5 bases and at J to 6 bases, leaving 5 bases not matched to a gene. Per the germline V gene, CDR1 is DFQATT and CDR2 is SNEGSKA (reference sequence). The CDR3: CSASQGGSEAFF. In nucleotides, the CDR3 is TGCAGTGCTTCACAGGGGGGCTCTGAAGCTTTCTTT.

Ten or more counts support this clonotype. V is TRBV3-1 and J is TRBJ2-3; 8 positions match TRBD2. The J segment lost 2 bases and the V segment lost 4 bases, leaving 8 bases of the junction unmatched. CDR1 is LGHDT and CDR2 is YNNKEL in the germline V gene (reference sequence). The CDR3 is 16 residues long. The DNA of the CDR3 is TGTGCCAGCAGCCGCTTCGCTAGCGGGCTCACAGATACGCAGTATTTT. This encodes CASSRFASGLTDTQYF.

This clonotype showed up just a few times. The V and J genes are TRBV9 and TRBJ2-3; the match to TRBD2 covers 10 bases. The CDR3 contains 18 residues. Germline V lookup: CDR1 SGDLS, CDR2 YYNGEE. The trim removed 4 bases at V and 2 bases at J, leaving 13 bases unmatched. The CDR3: CASSPTSGNLQHTDTQYF. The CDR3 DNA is TGTGCCAGCAGCCCTACTAGCGGGAACCTCCAACACACAGATACGCAGTATTTT.

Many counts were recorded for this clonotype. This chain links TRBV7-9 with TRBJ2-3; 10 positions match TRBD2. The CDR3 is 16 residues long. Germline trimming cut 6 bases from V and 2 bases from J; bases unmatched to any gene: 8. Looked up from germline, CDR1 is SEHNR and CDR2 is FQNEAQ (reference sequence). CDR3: CASRWTSGAPTDTQYF. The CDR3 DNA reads TGTGCCAGCAGATGGACTAGCGGTGCCCCCACAGATACGCAGTATTTT.

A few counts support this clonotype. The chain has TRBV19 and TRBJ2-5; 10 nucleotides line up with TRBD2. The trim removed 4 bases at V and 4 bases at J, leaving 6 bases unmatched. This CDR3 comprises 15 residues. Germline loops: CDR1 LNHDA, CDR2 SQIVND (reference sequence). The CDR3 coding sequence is TGTGCCAGTAGTAAAGGACTAGCGGCCCCAGAGACCCAGTACTTC. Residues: CASSKGLAAPETQYF.

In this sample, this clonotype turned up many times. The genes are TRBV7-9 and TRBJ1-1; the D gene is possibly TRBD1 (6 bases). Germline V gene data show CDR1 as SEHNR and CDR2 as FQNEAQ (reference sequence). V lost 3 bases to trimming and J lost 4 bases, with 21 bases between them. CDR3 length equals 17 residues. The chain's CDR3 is CASSFSGAGLQSTEAFF. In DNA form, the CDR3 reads TGTGCCAGCAGCTTCTCAGGGGCCGGTCTCCAGAGCACTGAAGCTTTCTTT.